A selection of T cell receptor beta chains follows, all from one sample in a study of blood T cell repertoires in COVID-19. The repertoire was sequenced with immunoSEQ multiplex PCR; TCRdb's copy has only in-frame clones and lacks some. This table holds 200,000 to 250,000 clones, around 90% found once. Sequencing was done on a sample of peripheral blood. The receptors were gathered from a man older than 75 with acute or convalescent COVID-19. The CDR3 runs from the conserved cysteine through the conserved F or W. D genes are given only for firm matches.

cdr3_length	v_call	d_call	j_call	cdr3_nt	cdr3_aa
15	TRBV2	NA	TRBJ1-1	TGTGCCAGCCCGGAAGGGGAACTCTTTGCAACTGAAGCTTTCTTT	CASPEGELFATEAFF
13	TRBV5-6	NA	TRBJ1-6	TGTGCCAGCAGCTCAAAGGACATTTCACCCCTCCACTTT	CASSSKDISPLHF
14	TRBV9	TRBD1	TRBJ1-2	TGTGCCAGCAGCTTTGGGACAGGGGTTGGTGGCTACACCTTC	CASSFGTGVGGYTF
13	TRBV7-2	NA	TRBJ2-7	TGTGCCAGCACCCTCAATCACCCCGGGGAGCAGTACTTC	CASTLNHPGEQYF
16	TRBV10-3	TRBD2	TRBJ2-7	TGTGCCATCAGTGAGAATGGACTAGCGGGAGGGTCCGGGCAGTACTTC	CAISENGLAGGSGQYF
17	TRBV12-5	TRBD2	TRBJ2-1	TGTGCTAGTGGTTTGTGGGGCTCTGGCGGGACTACGGATGAGCAGTTCTTC	CASGLWGSGGTTDEQFF
15	TRBV6-6	NA	TRBJ1-1	TGTGCCAGCACATTCTACTTGACAGGGAACACTGAAGCTTTCTTT	CASTFYLTGNTEAFF
14	TRBV4-3	TRBD1	TRBJ2-2	TGCGCCAGCAGCGGACAGGTTAACATCGGGGAGCTGTTTTTT	CASSGQVNIGELFF
14	TRBV3-1/TRBV3-2	NA	TRBJ1-5	TGTGCCAGCAGCCAACAGGGTCTCAATCAGCCCCAGCATTTT	CASSQQGLNQPQHF
11	TRBV28	NA	TRBJ2-7	TGTGCCAGCAGTACCGGAGCCGAGCAGTACTTC	CASSTGAEQYF
11	TRBV10-1	NA	TRBJ2-7	TGCGCCGGCGGGGGCACCTACGAGCAGTACTTC	CAGGGTYEQYF
16	TRBV28	TRBD2	TRBJ2-5	TGTGCCAGCACTACTCACGCAGAACTAGCGAGACGGACCCAGTACTTC	CASTTHAELARRTQYF
15	TRBV28	TRBD1	TRBJ1-4	TGTGCCAGCAGTTATGCGACAGGGCTTACCGAAAAACTGTTTTTT	CASSYATGLTEKLFF
15	TRBV5-5	NA	TRBJ2-5	TGTGCCAGCACCCTTCTAGGAGCGTTTAAAGAGACCCAGTACTTC	CASTLLGAFKETQYF
15	TRBV10-3	NA	TRBJ1-1	TGTGCCATCACGCCCTCAGGGTTCATGAACACTGAAGCTTTCTTT	CAITPSGFMNTEAFF
14	TRBV24-1	NA	TRBJ2-2	TGTGCCACCAGTGACAGGATAGACACCGGGGAGCTGTTTTTT	CATSDRIDTGELFF
13	TRBV7-2	NA	TRBJ1-1	TGTGCCAGCAGCTTTAACCAGTACACTGAAGCTTTCTTT	CASSFNQYTEAFF
15	TRBV29-1	NA	TRBJ2-7	TGCAGCGTTGAGGATAGGACGGAGGGGTCCTACGAGCAGTACTTC	CSVEDRTEGSYEQYF